This paragraph covers one T cell receptor (beta chain) sequence. Its specificity is not known. The data were obtained in a study of blood T cells in healthy people across ages. Whole-study findings and limits: Roughly linear declines in TCR beta diversity per million T cells occurred with age.

V lost 1 base and J 1 base, leaving 17 bases between the germline ends. The germline V gene has CDR1 LGHDT and CDR2 YNNKEL (reference sequence). This CDR3 region has 17 residues. The use of a sample-barcoded 5' primer and a J-beta primer mix characterized a second PCR of roughly 6 to 11 cycles. Each cDNA molecule, via a template-switch adaptor with 12 random nucleotides, was tagged. TCRdb recomputed calls from the 5' RACE reads with MiXCR, one row per CDR3 protein. The sample holds about 1.6 million distinct CDR3 sequences, about 31% seen once. The material sequenced was blood. The rearrangement joins TRBV3-1 to TRBJ2-7, with a weak D call TRBD2 (6 bases). This sequence was found in a woman in her 30s in good health. CDR3 sequence reads: CASSQGFSGTSSYEQYF. The CDR3 coding sequence is TGTGCCAGCAGCCAAGGTTTTTCCGGGACTTCTTCCTACGAGCAGTACTTC.